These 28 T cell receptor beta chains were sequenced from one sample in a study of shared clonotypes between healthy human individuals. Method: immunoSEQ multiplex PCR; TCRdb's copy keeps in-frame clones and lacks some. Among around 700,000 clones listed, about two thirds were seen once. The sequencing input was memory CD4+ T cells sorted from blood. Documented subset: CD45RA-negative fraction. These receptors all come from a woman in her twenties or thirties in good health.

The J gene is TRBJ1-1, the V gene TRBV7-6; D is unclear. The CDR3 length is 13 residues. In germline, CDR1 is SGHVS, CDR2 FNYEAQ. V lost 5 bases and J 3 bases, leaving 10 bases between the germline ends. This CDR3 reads CASSLFEDTEAFF. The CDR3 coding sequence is TGTGCCAGCAGCCTCTTTGAAGACACTGAAGCTTTCTTT.

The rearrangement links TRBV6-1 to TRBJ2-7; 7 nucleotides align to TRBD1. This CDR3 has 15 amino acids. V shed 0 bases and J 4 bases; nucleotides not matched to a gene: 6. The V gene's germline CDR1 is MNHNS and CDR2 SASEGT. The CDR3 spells CASSEAPGQWYEQYF. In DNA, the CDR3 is TGTGCCAGCAGTGAAGCACCGGGACAGTGGTACGAGCAGTACTTC.

For the CDR3, the DNA is TGTGCCAGCTCACCGAACGACTGGGTCGAGCAGTACTTC. Translation gives CASSPNDWVEQYF. The V gene is TRBV18, the J gene TRBJ2-7; D is undetermined. V was cut by 3 bases and J by 6 bases, with 12 bases left in between. Germline values: CDR1 KGHSH, CDR2 LQKENI. This CDR3 contains 13 residues. Together with reference TRBV18 and TRBJ2-7, the CDR3 gives the full variable domain: NAGVMQNPRHLVRRRGQEARLRCSPMKGHSHVYWYRQLPEEGLKFMVYLQKENIIDESGMPKERFSAEFPKEGPSILRIQQVVRGDSAAYFCASSPNDWVEQYFGPGTRLTVT.

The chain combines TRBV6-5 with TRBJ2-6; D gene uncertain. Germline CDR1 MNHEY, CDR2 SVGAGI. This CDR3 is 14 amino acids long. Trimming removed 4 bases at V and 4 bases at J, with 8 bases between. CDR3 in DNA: TGTGCCAGCAGTTCCCAAGGGGGGGCCAACGTCCTGACTTTC. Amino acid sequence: CASSSQGGANVLTF.

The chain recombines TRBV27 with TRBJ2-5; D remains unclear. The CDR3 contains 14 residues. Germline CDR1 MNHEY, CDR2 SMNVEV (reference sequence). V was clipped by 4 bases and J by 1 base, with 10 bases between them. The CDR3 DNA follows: TGTGCCAGCAGTTCACTTACACGCCAAGAGACCCAGTACTTC. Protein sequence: CASSSLTRQETQYF.

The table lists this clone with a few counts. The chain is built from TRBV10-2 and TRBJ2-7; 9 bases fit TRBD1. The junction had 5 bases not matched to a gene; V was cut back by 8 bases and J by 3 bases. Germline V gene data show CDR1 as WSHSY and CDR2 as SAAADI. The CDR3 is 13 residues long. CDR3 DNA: TGCGCCAGCGGAACAGGGGGCCTCTACGAGCAGTACTTC. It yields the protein CASGTGGLYEQYF.

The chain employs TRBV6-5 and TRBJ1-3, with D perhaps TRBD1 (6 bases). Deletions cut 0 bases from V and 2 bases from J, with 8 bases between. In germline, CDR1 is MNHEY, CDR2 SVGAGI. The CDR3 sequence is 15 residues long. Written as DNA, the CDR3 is TGTGCCAGCAGTTACTCGGGGGGGCCTGGAAACACCATATATTTT. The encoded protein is CASSYSGGPGNTIYF.

The CDR3: CASSTPTSGSYEQYF. CDR3 coding DNA: TGTGCCAGCAGCACTCCGACTAGCGGGAGCTACGAGCAGTACTTC. This sequence joins TRBV5-4 and TRBJ2-7; the match to TRBD2 covers 12 bases. Germline V gene sequence: CDR1 SGHNT, CDR2 YYREEE (reference sequence). This CDR3 is built from 15 residues. The V and J ends lost 4 bases and 3 bases, in that order; junction bases with no gene match: 5.

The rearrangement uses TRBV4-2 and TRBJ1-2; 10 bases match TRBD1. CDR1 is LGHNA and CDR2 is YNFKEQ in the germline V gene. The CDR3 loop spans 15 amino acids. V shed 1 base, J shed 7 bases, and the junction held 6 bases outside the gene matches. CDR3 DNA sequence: TGTGCCAGCAGCCAAGCCGGGACAGGGGTAGGTGGCTACACCTTC. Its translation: CASSQAGTGVGGYTF.

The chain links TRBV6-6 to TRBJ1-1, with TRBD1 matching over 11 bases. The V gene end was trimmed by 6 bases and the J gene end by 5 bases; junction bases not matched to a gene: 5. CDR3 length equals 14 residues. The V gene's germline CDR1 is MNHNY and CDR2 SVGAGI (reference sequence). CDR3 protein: CASSWTGGGTEAFF. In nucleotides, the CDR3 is TGTGCCAGCAGCTGGACAGGGGGCGGGACTGAAGCTTTCTTT.

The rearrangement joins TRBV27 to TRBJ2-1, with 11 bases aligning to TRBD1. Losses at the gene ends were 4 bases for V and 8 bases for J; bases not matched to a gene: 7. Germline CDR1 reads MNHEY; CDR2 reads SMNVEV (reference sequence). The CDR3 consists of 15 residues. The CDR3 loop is CASSSRTGGRDEQFF. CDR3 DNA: TGTGCCAGCAGTTCCCGGACAGGGGGCAGAGATGAGCAGTTCTTC.

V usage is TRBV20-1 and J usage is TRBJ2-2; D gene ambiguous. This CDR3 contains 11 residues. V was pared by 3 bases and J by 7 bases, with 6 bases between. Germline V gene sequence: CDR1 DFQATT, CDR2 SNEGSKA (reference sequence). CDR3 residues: CSASGDGELFF. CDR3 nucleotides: TGCAGTGCTAGCGGCGACGGGGAGCTGTTTTTT.

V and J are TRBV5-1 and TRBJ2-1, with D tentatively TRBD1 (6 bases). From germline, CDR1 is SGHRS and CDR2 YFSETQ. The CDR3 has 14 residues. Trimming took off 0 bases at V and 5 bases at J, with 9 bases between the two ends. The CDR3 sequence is CASSLGTENNEQFF. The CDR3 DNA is TGCGCCAGCAGCTTGGGGACAGAAAACAATGAGCAGTTCTTC. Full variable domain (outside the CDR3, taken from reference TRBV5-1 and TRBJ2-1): KAGVTQTPRYLIKTRGQQVTLSCSPISGHRSVSWYQQTPGQGLQFLFEYFSETQRNKGNFPGRFSGRQFSNSRSEMNVSTLELGDSALYLCASSLGTENNEQFFGPGTRLTVL.

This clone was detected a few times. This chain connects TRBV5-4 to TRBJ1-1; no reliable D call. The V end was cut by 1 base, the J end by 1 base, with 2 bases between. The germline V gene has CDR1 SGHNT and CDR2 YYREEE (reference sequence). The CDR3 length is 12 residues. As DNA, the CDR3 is TGTGCCAGCAGCTTGTCGAACACTGAAGCTTTCTTT. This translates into CASSLSNTEAFF.

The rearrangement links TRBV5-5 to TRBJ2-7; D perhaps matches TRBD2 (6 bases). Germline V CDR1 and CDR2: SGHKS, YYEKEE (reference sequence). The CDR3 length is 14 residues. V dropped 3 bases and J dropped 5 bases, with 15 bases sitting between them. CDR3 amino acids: CASSSRARGHEQYF. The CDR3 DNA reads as TGTGCCAGCAGCTCGCGGGCGCGGGGCCACGAGCAGTACTTC.

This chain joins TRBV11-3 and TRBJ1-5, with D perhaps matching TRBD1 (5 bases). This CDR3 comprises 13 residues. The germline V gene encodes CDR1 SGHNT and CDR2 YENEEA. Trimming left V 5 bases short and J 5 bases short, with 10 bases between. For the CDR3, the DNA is TGTGCCAGCAGCCGGGACGGCGATCAGCCCCAGCATTTT. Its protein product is CASSRDGDQPQHF. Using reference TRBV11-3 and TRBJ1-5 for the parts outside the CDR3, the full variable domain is EAGVVQSPRYKIIEKKQPVAFWCNPISGHNTLYWYLQNLGQGPELLIRYENEEAVDDSQLPKDRFSAERLKGVDSTLKIQPAELGDSAVYLCASSRDGDQPQHFGDGTRLSIL.

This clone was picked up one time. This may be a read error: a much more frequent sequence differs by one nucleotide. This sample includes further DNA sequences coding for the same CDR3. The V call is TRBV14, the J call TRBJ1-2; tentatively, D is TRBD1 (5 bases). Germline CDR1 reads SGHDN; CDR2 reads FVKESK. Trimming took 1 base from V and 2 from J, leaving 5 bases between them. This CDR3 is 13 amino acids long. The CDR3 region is CASSQGQNYGYTF. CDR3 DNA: TGTGCCAGCAGCCAAGGACAGAACTATGGCTACACCTTC.

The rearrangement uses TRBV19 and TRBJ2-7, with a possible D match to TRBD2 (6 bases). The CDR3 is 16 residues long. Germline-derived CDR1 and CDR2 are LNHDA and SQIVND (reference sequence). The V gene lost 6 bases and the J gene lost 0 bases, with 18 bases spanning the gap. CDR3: CASSQRLGGDSYEQYF. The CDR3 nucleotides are TGTGCCAGTAGCCAAAGGTTGGGCGGGGACTCCTACGAGCAGTACTTC.

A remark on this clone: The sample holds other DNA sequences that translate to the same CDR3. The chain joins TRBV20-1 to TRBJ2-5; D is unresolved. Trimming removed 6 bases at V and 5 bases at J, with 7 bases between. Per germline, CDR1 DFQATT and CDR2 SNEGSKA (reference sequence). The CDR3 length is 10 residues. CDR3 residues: CSALGETQYF. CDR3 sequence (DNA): TGCAGTGCCCTAGGGGAGACCCAGTACTTC.

CDR3 amino acids: CASSYGTSGRGATSQYF. DNA for the CDR3: TGTGCCAGCAGCTACGGGACTAGCGGGAGGGGGGCGACGTCCCAGTACTTC. The chain has TRBV5-4 and TRBJ2-5, with 16 bases that match TRBD2. The CDR3 runs 17 residues. V lost 3 bases and J lost 9; bases outside the gene matches: 11. The V gene's germline CDR1 is SGHNT and CDR2 YYREEE (reference sequence).

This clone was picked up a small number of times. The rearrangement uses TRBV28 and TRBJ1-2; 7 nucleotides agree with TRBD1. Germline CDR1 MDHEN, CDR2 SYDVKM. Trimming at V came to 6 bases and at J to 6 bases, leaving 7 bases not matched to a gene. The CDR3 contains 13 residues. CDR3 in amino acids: CASRVDRVHGYTF. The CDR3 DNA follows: TGTGCCAGCAGAGTAGACAGGGTGCATGGCTACACCTTC.

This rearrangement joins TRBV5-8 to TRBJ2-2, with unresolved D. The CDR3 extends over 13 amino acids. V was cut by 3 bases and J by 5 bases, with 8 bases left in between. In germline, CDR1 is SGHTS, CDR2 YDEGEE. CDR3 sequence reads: CASSWMGTGELFF. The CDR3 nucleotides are TGTGCCAGCAGCTGGATGGGGACCGGGGAGCTGTTTTTT.

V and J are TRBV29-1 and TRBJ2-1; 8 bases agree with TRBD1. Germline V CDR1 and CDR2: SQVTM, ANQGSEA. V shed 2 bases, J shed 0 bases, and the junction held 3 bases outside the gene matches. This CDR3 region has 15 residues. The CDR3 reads CSVEPGQGSYNEQFF. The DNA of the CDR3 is TGCAGCGTTGAACCTGGACAGGGCTCCTACAATGAGCAGTTCTTC.

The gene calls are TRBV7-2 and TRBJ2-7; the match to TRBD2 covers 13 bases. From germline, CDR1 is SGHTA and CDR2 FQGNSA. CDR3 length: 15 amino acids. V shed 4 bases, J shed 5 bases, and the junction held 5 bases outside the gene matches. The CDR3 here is CASSSGLAGPHEQYF. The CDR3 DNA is TGTGCCAGCAGCTCGGGACTAGCGGGACCCCACGAGCAGTACTTC.

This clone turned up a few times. CDR3 sequence: CASSRRTGGAGEQYF. The CDR3 DNA reads TGTGCCAGCAGCAGAAGGACCGGGGGAGCGGGGGAGCAGTACTTC. The J gene is TRBJ2-7, the V gene TRBV7-8; 7 bases are shared with TRBD2. Germline V gene sequence: CDR1 SGHVS, CDR2 FQNEAQ. The junction had 14 bases not matched to a gene; V was cut back by 5 bases and J by 7 bases. There are 15 residues in the CDR3.

As DNA, the CDR3 is TGTGCCAGCAGCTCCCTGACAGGGAAGTACAATGAGCAGTTCTTC. Its translation is CASSSLTGKYNEQFF. The chain employs TRBV11-2 and TRBJ2-1; 7 bases map to TRBD1. This CDR3 is 15 amino acids long. CDR1 is SGHAT and CDR2 is FQNNGV in the germline V gene. V gave up 4 bases and J gave up 4 bases; unmatched junction bases: 7.

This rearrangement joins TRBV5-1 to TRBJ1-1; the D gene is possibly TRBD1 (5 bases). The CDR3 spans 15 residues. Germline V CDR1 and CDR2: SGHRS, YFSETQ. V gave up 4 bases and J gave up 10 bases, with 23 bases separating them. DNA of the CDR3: TGCGCCAGCAGCCTTCAGGGTACTTCTTTCAGTGGAGCTTTCTTT. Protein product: CASSLQGTSFSGAFF.

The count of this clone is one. CDR3 DNA sequence: TGTGCCAGCACCGACATAAGGACAGTTTACGAGCAGTACTTC. Protein sequence: CASTDIRTVYEQYF. V and J are TRBV11-2 and TRBJ2-7; D is perhaps TRBD1 (6 bases). The CDR3 runs 14 residues. The V gene's germline CDR1 is SGHAT and CDR2 FQNNGV. V lost 7 bases and J lost 4, with 17 bases in between.